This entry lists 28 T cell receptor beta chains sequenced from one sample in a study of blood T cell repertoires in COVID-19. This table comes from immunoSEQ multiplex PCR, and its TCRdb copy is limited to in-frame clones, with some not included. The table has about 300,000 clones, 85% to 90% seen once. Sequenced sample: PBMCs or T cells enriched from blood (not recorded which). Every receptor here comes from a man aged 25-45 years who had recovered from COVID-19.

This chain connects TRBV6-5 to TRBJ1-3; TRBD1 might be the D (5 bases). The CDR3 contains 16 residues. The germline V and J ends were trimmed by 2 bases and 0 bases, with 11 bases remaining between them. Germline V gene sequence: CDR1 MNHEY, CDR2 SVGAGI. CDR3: CASSYDSQISGNTIYF. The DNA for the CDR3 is TGTGCCAGCAGTTACGACAGCCAGATCTCTGGAAACACCATATATTTT.

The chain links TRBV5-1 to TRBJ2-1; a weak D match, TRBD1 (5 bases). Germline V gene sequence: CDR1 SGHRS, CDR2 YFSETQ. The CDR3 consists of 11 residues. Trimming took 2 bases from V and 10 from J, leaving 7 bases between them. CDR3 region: CASSLNREQFF. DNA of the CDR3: TGCGCCAGCAGCTTAAACAGGGAGCAGTTCTTC.

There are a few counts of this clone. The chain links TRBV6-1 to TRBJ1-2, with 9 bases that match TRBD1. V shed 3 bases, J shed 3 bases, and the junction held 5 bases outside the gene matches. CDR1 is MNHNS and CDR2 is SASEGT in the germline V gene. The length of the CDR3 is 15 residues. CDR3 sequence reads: CASSDGTGSDYGYTF. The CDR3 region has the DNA TGTGCCAGCAGTGATGGGACAGGGTCAGACTATGGCTACACCTTC.

CDR3 bases: TGCGCCAGCACCGGGACTAGCGGGGACACAGATACGCAGTATTTT. Translated, it gives CASTGTSGDTDTQYF. V gene TRBV10-2 combines with J gene TRBJ2-3; 13 bases match TRBD2. From germline, CDR1 is WSHSY and CDR2 SAAADI. The CDR3 covers 15 residues. V was clipped by 7 bases and J by 2 bases; unmatched bases: 3.

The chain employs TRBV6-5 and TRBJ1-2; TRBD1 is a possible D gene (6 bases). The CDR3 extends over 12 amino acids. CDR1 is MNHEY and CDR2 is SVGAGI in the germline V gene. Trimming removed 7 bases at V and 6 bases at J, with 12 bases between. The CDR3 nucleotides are TGTGCCAGCAATCTCAGGGGAAATGGCTACACCTTC. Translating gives CASNLRGNGYTF.

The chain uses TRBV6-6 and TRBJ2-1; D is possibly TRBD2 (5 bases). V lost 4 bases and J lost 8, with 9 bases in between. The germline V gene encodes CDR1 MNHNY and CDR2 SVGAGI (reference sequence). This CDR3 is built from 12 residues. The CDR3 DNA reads TGTGCCAGCAGTTCCAGTAGCGATGAGCAGTTCTTC. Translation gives CASSSSSDEQFF.

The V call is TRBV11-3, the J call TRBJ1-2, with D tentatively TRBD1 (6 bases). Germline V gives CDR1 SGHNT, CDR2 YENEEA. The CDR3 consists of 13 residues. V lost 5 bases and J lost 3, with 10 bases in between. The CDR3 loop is CASSPGVHYGYTF. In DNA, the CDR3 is TGTGCCAGCAGCCCAGGGGTGCACTATGGCTACACCTTC.

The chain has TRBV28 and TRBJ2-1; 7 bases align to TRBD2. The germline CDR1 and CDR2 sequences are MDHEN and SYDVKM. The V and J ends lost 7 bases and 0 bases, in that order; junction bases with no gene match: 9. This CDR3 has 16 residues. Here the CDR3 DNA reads TGTGCCAGCACGGGGGGTGTCAGGGACTCCTACAATGAGCAGTTCTTC. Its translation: CASTGGVRDSYNEQFF. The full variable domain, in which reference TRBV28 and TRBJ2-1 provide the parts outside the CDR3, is DVKVTQSSRYLVKRTGEKVFLECVQDMDHENMFWYRQDPGLGLRLIYFSYDVKMKEKGDIPEGYSVSREKKERFSLILESASTNQTSMYLCASTGGVRDSYNEQFFGPGTRLTVL.

DNA of the CDR3: TGTGCCAGCGGGTCGGGACAGGGACCCTACGAGCAGTACTTC. Translated: CASGSGQGPYEQYF. This chain joins TRBV27 and TRBJ2-7, with 9 bases matching TRBD1. This CDR3 is built from 14 residues. The trim removed 8 bases at V and 2 bases at J, leaving 7 bases unmatched. Germline CDR1 MNHEY, CDR2 SMNVEV (reference sequence).

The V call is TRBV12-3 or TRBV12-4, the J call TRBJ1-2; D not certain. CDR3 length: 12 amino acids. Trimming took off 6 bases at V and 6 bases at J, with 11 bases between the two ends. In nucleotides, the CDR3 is TGTGCCAGCAGCCGACACTCTCATGGCTACACCTTC. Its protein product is CASSRHSHGYTF.

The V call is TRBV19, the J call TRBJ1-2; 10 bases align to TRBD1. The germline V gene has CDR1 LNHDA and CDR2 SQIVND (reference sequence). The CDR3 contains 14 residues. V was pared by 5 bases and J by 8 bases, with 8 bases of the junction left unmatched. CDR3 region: CASSVPRTGGGYTF. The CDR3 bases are TGTGCCAGTAGTGTCCCCCGGACAGGGGGAGGCTACACCTTC.

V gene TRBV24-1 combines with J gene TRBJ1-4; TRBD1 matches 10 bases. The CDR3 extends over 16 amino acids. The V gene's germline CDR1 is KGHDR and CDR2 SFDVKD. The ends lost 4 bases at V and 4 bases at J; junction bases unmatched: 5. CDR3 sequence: CATSEAGTGVNEKLFF. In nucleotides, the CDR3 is TGTGCCACCAGTGAGGCCGGGACAGGGGTTAATGAAAAACTGTTTTTT.

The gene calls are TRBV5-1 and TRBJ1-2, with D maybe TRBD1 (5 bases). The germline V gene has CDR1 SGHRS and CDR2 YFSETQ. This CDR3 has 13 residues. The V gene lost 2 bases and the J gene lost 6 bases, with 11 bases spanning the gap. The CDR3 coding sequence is TGCGCCAGCAGCTTCGACAGACGCGATGGCTACACCTTC. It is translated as CASSFDRRDGYTF.

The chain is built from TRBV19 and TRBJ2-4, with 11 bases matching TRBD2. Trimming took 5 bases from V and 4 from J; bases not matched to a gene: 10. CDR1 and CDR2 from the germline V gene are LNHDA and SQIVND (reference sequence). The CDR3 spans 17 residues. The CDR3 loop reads CASSRGGLADNKNIQYF. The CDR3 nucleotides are TGTGCCAGTAGTCGGGGGGGACTAGCGGATAATAAAAACATTCAGTACTTC.

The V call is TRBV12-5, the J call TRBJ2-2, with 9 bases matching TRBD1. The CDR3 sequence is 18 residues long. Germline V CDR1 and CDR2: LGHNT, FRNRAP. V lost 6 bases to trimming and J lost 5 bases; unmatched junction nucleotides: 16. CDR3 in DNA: TGTGCTAGTGGATTACCAGAGGAACCGGGACAGGGTACCGGGGAGCTGTTTTTT. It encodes CASGLPEEPGQGTGELFF.

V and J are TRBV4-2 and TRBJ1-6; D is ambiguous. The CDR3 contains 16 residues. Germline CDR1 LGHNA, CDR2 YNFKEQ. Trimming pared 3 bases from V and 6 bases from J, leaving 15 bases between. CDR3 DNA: TGTGCCAGCAGCCAGCCCGTCACGAACAGTAATTCACCCCTCCACTTT. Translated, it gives CASSQPVTNSNSPLHF.

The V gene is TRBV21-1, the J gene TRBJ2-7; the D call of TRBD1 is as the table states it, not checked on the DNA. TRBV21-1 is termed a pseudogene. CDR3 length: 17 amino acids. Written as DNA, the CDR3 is TGTGCCAGCAGCTTCCGGACAGGGAAAGACTCTTCGCTTGAGCAGTACTTC. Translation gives CASSFRTGKDSSLEQYF.

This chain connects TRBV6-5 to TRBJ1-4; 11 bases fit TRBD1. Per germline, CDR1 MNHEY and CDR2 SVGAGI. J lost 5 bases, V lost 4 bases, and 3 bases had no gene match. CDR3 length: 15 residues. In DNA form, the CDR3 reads TGTGCCAGCAGTTCTGGACAGGGGGCGAATGAAAAACTGTTTTTT. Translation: CASSSGQGANEKLFF.

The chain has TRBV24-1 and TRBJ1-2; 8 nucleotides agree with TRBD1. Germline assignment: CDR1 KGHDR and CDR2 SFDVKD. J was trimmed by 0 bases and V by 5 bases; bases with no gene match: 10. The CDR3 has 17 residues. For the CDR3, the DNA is TGTGCCACCAGTGCTGCCGACAGGGGCAAGGCTAACTATGGCTACACCTTC. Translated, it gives CATSAADRGKANYGYTF.

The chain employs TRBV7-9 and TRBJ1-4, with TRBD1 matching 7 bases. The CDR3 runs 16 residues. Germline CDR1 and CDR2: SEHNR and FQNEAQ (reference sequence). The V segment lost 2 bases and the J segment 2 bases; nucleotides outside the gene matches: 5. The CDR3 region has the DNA TGTGCCAGCAGCTTATCGGAGGGGGCGACTAATGAAAAACTGTTTTTT. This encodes CASSLSEGATNEKLFF.

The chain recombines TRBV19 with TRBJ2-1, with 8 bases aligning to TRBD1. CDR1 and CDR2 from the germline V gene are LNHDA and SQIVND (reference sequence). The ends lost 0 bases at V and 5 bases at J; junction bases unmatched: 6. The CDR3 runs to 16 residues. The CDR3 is CASSIDPGQVNNEQFF. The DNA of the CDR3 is TGTGCCAGTAGTATAGATCCGGGACAGGTTAACAATGAGCAGTTCTTC.

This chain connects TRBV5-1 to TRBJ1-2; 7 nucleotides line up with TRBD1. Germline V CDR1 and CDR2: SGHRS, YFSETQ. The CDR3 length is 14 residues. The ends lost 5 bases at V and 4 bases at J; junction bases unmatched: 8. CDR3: CASSSEPGGYGYTF. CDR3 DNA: TGCGCCAGCAGTTCCGAACCAGGGGGCTATGGCTACACCTTC.

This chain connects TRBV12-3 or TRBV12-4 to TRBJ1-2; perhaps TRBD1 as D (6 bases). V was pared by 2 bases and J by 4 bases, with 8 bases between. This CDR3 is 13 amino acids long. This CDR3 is CASSLTGTYGYTF. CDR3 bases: TGTGCCAGCAGTTTAACAGGGACCTATGGCTACACCTTC.

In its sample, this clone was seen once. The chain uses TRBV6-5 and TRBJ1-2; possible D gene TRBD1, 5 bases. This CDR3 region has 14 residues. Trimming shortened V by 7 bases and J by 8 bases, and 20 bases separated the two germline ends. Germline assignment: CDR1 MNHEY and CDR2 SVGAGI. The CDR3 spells CASNLGPGGWGYTF. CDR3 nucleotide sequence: TGTGCCAGCAATCTGGGACCGGGGGGTTGGGGCTACACCTTC.

CDR3 sequence: CASSPNTGTSGRDTQYF. Written as DNA, the CDR3 is TGTGCCAGCAGCCCGAATACCGGGACTAGCGGGAGGGATACGCAGTATTTT. V usage is TRBV14 and J usage is TRBJ2-3, with 15 positions matching TRBD2. Germline V CDR1 and CDR2: SGHDN, FVKESK. Trimming removed 4 bases from V and 6 bases from J; junction bases left unmatched: 8. The CDR3 totals 17 residues.

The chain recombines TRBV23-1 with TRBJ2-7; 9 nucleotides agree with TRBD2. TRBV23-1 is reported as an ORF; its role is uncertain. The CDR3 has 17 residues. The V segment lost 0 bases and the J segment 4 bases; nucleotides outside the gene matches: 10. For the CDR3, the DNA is TGCGCCAGCAGTCAATCGCCCTCCGGGACTAGCAGATACGAGCAGTACTTC. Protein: CASSQSPSGTSRYEQYF.

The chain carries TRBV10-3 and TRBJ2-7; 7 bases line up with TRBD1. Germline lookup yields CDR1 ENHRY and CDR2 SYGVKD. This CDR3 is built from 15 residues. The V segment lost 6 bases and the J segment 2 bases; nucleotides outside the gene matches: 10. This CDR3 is CAISPGTVFTYEQYF. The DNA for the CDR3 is TGTGCCATCAGCCCTGGGACAGTCTTTACCTACGAGCAGTACTTC.

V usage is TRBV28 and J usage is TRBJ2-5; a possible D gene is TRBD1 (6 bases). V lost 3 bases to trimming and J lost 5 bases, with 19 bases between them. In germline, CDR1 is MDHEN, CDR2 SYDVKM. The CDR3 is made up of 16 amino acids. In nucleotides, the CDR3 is TGTGCCAGCAGTTTCCTGGGGGCTGGACAGTTTGAGACCCAGTACTTC. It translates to CASSFLGAGQFETQYF.